This paragraph reports one TCR beta chain. After removal of 0 bases from V and 5 bases from J, the junction contained 7 bases not matched to a gene. Per the germline V gene, CDR1 is SGHRS and CDR2 is YFSETQ. The CDR3 length is 17 residues. These data are taken from a study of molecular identifiers for immune sequencing clone quantification. The use of previously described methods and listed TCR primers produced the bulk TCR libraries. TCRdb re-derived calls from the PCR reads in MiXCR, one entry per CDR3 protein. The sample carries approximately 100,000 distinct CDR3 sequences, around 33% recorded once. Between about 18,000 and 1,000,000 sorted cells, with 10%, 30% or 50% RNA, yielded naive CD8 libraries. Naive CD8 T cells were sorted, and the gate applied was CD8+CD4-CCR7+CD45RA+.

Material for sequencing was naive CD8+ T cells from blood, with Jurkat cell RNA spiked in. The subset was: FACS-sorted CD8+CD4-CCR7+CD45RA+ naive T cells. This TCR was sampled from a human donor in good health. Some libraries in this study had Jurkat cell RNA spiked in. J is TRBJ2-1 and V is TRBV5-1; 11 bases align to TRBD2. The CDR3 DNA sequence: TGCGCCAGCAGCTTGGAGAGACTAGCGGGATTAGACAATGAGCAGTTCTTC. Protein sequence: CASSLERLAGLDNEQFF.